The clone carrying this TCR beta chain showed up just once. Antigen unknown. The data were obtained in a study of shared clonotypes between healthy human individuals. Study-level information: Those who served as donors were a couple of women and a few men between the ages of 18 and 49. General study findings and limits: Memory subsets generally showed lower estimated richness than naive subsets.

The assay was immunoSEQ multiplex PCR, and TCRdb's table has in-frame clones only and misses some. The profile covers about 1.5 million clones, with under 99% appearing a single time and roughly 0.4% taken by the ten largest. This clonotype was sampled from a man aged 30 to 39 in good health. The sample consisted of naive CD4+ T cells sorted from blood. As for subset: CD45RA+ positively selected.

CDR3 loop: CASSEGGGQVGGELFF. The CDR3, as DNA: TGTGCCAGCAGTGAAGGGGGCGGCCAAGTAGGCGGGGAGCTGTTTTTT. The chain recombines TRBV25-1 with TRBJ2-2; D perhaps matches TRBD1 (6 bases). Germline CDR1 MGHDK, CDR2 SYGVNS. This CDR3 comprises 16 residues. V gave up 2 bases and J gave up 7 bases, with 17 bases separating them.